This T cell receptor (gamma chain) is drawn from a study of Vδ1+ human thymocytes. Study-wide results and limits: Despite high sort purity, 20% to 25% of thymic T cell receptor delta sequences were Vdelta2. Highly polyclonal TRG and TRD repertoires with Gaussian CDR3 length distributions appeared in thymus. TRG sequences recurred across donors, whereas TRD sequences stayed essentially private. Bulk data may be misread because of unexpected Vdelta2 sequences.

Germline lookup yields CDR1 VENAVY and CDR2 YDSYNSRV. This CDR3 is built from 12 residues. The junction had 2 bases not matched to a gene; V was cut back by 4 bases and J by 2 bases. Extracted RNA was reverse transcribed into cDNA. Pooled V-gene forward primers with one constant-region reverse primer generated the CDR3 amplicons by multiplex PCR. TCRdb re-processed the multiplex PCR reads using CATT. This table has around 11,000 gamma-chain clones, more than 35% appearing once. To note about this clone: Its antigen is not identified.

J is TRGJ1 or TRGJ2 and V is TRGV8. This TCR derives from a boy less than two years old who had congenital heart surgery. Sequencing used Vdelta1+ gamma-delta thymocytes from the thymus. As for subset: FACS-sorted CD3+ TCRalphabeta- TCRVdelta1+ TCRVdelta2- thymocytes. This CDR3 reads CATWEDYYKKLF. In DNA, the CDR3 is TGTGCCACCTGGGAAGATTATTATAAGAAACTCTTT.